This T cell receptor beta chain emerged from a study of T cell responses to AZD1222 COVID-19 vaccine. Study outcomes and limitations: Mostly white British, mostly female donors; authors suggested clonal diversity may be underestimated. Unmutated regions of variants are reportedly targeted by nearly half of spike-specific TCRs. Spike-specific TCR depth and breadth grew after two AZD1222 doses.

As concerns this clone: Its antigen remains unknown.

TCRdb keeps only in-frame clones here, not all; method: immunoSEQ multiplex PCR. Of approximately 260,000 clones in the sample, just over 90% were seen once. With 1 base removed from V and 6 bases from J, the gap between germline ends came to 8 bases. The CDR3 consists of 14 residues. Germline V gives CDR1 SGHDT, CDR2 YYEEEE. The clonotype originates from an adult in good health. Sequenced here: peripheral blood, sampled on day 0 of AZD1222 vaccination. V usage is TRBV5-6 and J usage is TRBJ1-6; no clear D. DNA of the CDR3: TGTGCCAGCAGCTTGTGGGCAAGTAATTCACCCCTCCACTTT. Protein product: CASSLWASNSPLHF.